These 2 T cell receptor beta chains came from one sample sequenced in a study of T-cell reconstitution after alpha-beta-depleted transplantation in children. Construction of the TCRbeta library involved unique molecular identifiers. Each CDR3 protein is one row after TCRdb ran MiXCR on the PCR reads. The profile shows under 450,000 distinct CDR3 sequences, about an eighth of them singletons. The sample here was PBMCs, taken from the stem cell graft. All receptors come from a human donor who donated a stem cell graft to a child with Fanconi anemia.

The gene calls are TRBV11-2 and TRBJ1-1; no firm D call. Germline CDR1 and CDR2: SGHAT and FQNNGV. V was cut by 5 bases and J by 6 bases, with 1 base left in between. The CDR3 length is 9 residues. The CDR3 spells CASSPEAFF. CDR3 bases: TGTGCCAGCAGCCCTGAAGCTTTCTTT.

CDR3 in amino acids: CASSLAGCSYNEQFF. CDR3 coding DNA: TGTGCCAGCAGCTTAGCGGGGTGCTCCTACAATGAGCAGTTCTTC. V usage is TRBV7-3 and J usage is TRBJ2-1; D is perhaps TRBD2 (6 bases). This CDR3 region has 15 residues. V lost 2 bases and J lost 0, with 8 bases in between. CDR1 and CDR2 from the germline V gene are SGHTA and FQGTGA.